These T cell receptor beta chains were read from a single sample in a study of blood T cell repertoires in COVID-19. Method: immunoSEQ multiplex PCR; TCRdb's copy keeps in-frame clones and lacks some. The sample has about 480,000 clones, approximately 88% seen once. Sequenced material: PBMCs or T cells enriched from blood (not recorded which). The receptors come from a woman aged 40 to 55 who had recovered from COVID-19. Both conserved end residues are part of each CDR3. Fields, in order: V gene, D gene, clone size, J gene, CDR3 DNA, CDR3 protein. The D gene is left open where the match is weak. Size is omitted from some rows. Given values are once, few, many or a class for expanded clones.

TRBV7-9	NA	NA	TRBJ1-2	TGTGCCAGCAGCTTAGGGGAGGAGATCTATGGCTACACCTTC	CASSLGEEIYGYTF
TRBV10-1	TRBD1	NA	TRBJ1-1	TGCGCCAGCAGTGACCCCGGAAGGGCAGGGGGGAACACTGAAGCTTTCTTT	CASSDPGRAGGNTEAFF
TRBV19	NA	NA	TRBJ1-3	TGTGCCAGTAGTTGGGGACTCCAACAAGGAGGAAACACCATATATTTT	CASSWGLQQGGNTIYF
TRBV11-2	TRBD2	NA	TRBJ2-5	TGTGCCAGCAGCTTAGGAGCTAGCGGTGGCGGAGAGACCCAGTACTTC	CASSLGASGGGETQYF
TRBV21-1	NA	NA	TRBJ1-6	TGTGCCATCCTCTTTGGACAGGCGCATTCACCCCTCCACTTT	CAILFGQAHSPLHF
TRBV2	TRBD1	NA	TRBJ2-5	TGTGCCAGCAGCAGTGACAGGGCTGAGACCCAGTACTTC	CASSSDRAETQYF
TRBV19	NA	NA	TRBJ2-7	TGTGCCAGTAGCATTATTGGGAAGGGGTACGAGCAGTACTTC	CASSIIGKGYEQYF
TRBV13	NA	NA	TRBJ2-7	TGTGCCAGCAGCCCTCTTGGTAGCTCTCGGTCCTACGAGCAGTACTTC	CASSPLGSSRSYEQYF
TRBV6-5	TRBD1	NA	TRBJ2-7	TGTGCCAGCAGTTACCAGCAGGGGGCCTACGAGCAGTACTTC	CASSYQQGAYEQYF
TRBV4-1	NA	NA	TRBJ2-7	TGCGCCAGCAGCCAGCGAGGACTCGCTACCTACGAGCAGTACTTC	CASSQRGLATYEQYF
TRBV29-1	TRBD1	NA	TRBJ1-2	TGCAGCGTAACCGGACAGGTTAACTATGGCTACACCTTC	CSVTGQVNYGYTF
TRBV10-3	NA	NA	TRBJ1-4	TGTGCCATCAGTGAGTCGTTTTTAAGGGAGCCAACTAATGAAAAACTGTTTTTT	CAISESFLREPTNEKLFF
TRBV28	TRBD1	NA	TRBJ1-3	TGTGCCAGCAGCCTTTACAGGGGGTCGAGCTCTGGAAACACCATATATTTT	CASSLYRGSSSGNTIYF
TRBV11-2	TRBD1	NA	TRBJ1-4	TGTGCCAGCAGCCTAGGGACAGGGGGCGTGTGGAGAGAAAAACTGTTTTTT	CASSLGTGGVWREKLFF
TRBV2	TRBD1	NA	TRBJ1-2	TGTGCCAGCAACGGGGACAGGGTTGCGAACTATGGCTACACCTTC	CASNGDRVANYGYTF
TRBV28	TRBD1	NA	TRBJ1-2	TGTGCCAGCAGAACGAGCCCGGGACAGGGGTTTGAAATTGGCTACACCTTC	CASRTSPGQGFEIGYTF
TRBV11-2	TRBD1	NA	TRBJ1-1	TGTGCCAGCAGTTTCCCCGGACAGGGGGCTAGATGGACTGAAGCTTTCTTT	CASSFPGQGARWTEAFF
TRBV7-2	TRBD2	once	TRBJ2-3	TGTGCCAGCAGCTCCCAACACCGCGCGACTAGCGGGAGCGCAGATACGCAGTATTTT	CASSSQHRATSGSADTQYF
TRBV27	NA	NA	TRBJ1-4	TGTGCCAGCAGTCCGGAGAGGGCGAATGAAAAACTGTTTTTT	CASSPERANEKLFF
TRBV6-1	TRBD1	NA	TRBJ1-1	TGTGCCAGCAGTGAAATACAGGGGAGCACTGAAGCTTTCTTT	CASSEIQGSTEAFF
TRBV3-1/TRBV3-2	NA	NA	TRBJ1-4	TGTGCCAGCAGCCAGGGGACAACAACTAATGAAAAACTGTTTTTT	CASSQGTTTNEKLFF
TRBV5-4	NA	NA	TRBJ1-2	TGTGCCAGCACGCCGGGAGTCGGTGGCTACACCTTC	CASTPGVGGYTF
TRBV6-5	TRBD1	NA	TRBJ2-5	TGTGCCAGCAGTTACGAGGACAGGGATGAGACCCAGTACTTC	CASSYEDRDETQYF
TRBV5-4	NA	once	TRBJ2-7	TGTGCCAGCAGCTTGGGTGGGCTAGCGTCCTACGAGCAGTACTTC	CASSLGGLASYEQYF
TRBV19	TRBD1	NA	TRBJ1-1	TGTGCCAGTAGTATGCGGGAAGGGGGCATTGGGGGGACTGAAGCTTTCTTT	CASSMREGGIGGTEAFF
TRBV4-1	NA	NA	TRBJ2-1	TGCGCCAGCAGCCAATTTCCGCCCACTAGCAGCATTCACAATGAGCAGTTCTTC	CASSQFPPTSSIHNEQFF
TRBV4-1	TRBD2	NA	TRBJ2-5	TGCGCCAGCAGCCAAGATTTGGCGGGAGGGCTTGGGGAGACCCAGTACTTC	CASSQDLAGGLGETQYF
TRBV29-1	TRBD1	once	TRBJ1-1	TGCAGCGCAGGGACAGGGATCAGCACTGAAGCTTTCTTT	CSAGTGISTEAFF
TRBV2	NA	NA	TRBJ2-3	TGTGCCAGCAGTGATCAGACTAGAACAGATACGCAGTATTTT	CASSDQTRTDTQYF
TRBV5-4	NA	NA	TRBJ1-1	TGTGCCAGCCGTGCAGGGATGAACACTGAAGCTTTCTTT	CASRAGMNTEAFF
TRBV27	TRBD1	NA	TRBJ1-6	TGTGCCAGCAGCTTACCGGGACAGGGTTTTTCACCCCTCCACTTT	CASSLPGQGFSPLHF
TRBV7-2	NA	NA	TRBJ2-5	TGTGCCAGCAGCTCCCACTCGGGGGGCGCGGAGACCCAGTACTTC	CASSSHSGGAETQYF
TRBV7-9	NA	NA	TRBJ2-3	TGTGCCAGCAGCCAGTCTAGCGCCAGCACAGATACGCAGTATTTT	CASSQSSASTDTQYF
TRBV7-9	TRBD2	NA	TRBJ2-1	TGTGCCAGCAGCGGGACTAGCAATGATGAGCAGTTCTTC	CASSGTSNDEQFF
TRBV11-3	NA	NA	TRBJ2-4	TGTGCCAGCAGTTCTGGTGAGGACATTCAGTACTTC	CASSSGEDIQYF
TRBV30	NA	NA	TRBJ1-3	TGTGCCTGGAGTATCCGCTCTGGAAACACCATATATTTT	CAWSIRSGNTIYF
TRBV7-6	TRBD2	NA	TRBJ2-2	TGTGCCAGCAGCCCACCGGGACTAGCGGGACCCGGGGAGCTGTTTTTT	CASSPPGLAGPGELFF
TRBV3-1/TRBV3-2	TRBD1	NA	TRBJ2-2	TGTGCCAGCAGCCGGGACAGCATCGCCGGGGAGCTGTTTTTT	CASSRDSIAGELFF
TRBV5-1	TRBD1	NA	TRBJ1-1	TGCGCCAGCAGCTTGGCTGGACAGGGATCAACTGAAGCTTTCTTT	CASSLAGQGSTEAFF
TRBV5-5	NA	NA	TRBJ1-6	TGTGCCAGCAGCCTATCGGACTGGGTGAATTCACCCCTCCACTTT	CASSLSDWVNSPLHF
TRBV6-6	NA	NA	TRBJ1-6	TGTGCCAGCAGAACAACAACGACAGGCGATAATTCACCCCTCCACTTT	CASRTTTTGDNSPLHF
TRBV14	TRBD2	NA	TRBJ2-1	TGTGCCAGCAGCCAAGCCGGAAGCGGGAGGAACAATGAGCAGTTCTTC	CASSQAGSGRNNEQFF
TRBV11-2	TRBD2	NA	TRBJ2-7	TGTGCCAGCAGCTCCACTAGCGGCGCCTACGAGCAGTACTTC	CASSSTSGAYEQYF
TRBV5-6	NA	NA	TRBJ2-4	TGTGCCAGCAGCTTGGAACAGTCCAAAAACATTCAGTACTTC	CASSLEQSKNIQYF
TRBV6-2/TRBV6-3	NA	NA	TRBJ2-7	TGTGCCAGCAGCCTAACCCTGCCGACAGCTTTCTACGAGCAGTACTTC	CASSLTLPTAFYEQYF
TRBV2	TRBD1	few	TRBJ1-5	TGTGCCAGCGTTCGGACAGGGGATCAGCCCCAGCATTTT	CASVRTGDQPQHF
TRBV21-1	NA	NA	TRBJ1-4	TGTGCCAGCAGCAAGTCGGCGGGGACCCGGGTCCACTGGGAAAAACTGTTTTTT	CASSKSAGTRVHWEKLFF
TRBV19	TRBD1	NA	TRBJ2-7	TGTGCCAGTAGTAGAGGACAGGGATCCTACGAGCAGTACTTC	CASSRGQGSYEQYF
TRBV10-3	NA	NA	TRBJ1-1	TGTGCCATCAGAACAGGTAACACTGAAGCTTTCTTT	CAIRTGNTEAFF
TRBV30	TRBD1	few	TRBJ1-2	TGTGCCTGGAGTGTAACCGGGACAGGGGAAGGCTACACCTTC	CAWSVTGTGEGYTF
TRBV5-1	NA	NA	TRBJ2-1	TGCGCCAGCAGCTTGGCGGTTCAGGGGATCTACAATGAGCAGTTCTTC	CASSLAVQGIYNEQFF
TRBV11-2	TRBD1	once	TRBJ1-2	TGTGCCAGCAGCCGGGGACAGGGCGACGGCTACACCTTC	CASSRGQGDGYTF
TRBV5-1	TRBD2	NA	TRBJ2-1	TGCGCCAGCAGCTTGACTCTAGCGGGAGGGATGAATGAGCAGTTCTTC	CASSLTLAGGMNEQFF